Listed here are 27 T cell receptor beta chains from one sample, sequenced in a study of beta chain features in type 1 diabetes (dated by TCRdb to 2017 to 2018). The library was prepared using the immunoSEQ multiplex PCR assay. The entire isolated RNA was reverse transcribed using the High Capacity cDNA Reverse Transcription Kit, and thus expressed TCRB transcripts were sequenced. Held by TCRdb, this immuneACCESS table contains in-frame sequences only and omits some clones. Under half of the omission traces to an unresolved V gene where checked; the cause of the rest is unknown. The sample includes under 800,000 clones, with about 16% observed a single time. Under 0.095% of the sample comes from the top ten. Sequencing used naive CD4+ T cells from blood. Taken with the paper, the label for cell subset or site translates to: true naive CD4+ T cells. These receptors originate from a man between 18 and 29 years old in good health.

This clone has just a few counts. This chain links TRBV9 with TRBJ1-2, with a tentative D call TRBD1 (5 bases). The germline gives CDR1 SGDLS, CDR2 YYNGEE. V lost 0 bases and J lost 3, with 12 bases in between. The CDR3 runs to 15 residues. CDR3 sequence (DNA): TGTGCCAGCAGCGTAGAGACCTCGGGACACTATGGCTACACCTTC. It is translated as CASSVETSGHYGYTF.

This clone was seen only a few times. This chain joins TRBV2 and TRBJ2-7; tentative D call: TRBD2 (6 bases). The CDR3 length is 12 residues. The V end lost 5 bases, the J end lost 6 bases, and 11 bases lay between the germline ends. Germline CDR1 SNHLY, CDR2 FYNNEI. The CDR3 protein is CASSSGGAEQYF. The CDR3 coding sequence is TGTGCCAGCAGTTCCGGAGGGGCCGAGCAGTACTTC.

This clone was seen a few times. This chain joins TRBV9 and TRBJ2-1, with D unclear. The CDR3 length is 16 residues. Germline V gene sequence: CDR1 SGDLS, CDR2 YYNGEE. V was trimmed by 0 bases and J by 2 bases, leaving 12 bases between them. The CDR3 DNA reads TGTGCCAGCAGCGTAGGCGCAGGACCTGCCTACAATGAGCAGTTCTTC. Protein product: CASSVGAGPAYNEQFF.

V gene TRBV5-1 combines with J gene TRBJ1-5; TRBD1 matches 7 bases. CDR3 size: 14 residues. V trimming: 0 bases; J trimming: 6 bases; junction bases outside the gene matches: 3. Germline loops: CDR1 SGHRS, CDR2 YFSETQ. The CDR3 DNA is TGCGCCAGCAGCTTGGCAGGGGGAGGTCAGCCCCAGCATTTT. As protein: CASSLAGGGQPQHF. Looking up the rest from reference TRBV5-1 and TRBJ1-5 gives the full variable domain: KAGVTQTPRYLIKTRGQQVTLSCSPISGHRSVSWYQQTPGQGLQFLFEYFSETQRNKGNFPGRFSGRQFSNSRSEMNVSTLELGDSALYLCASSLAGGGQPQHFGDGTRLSIL.

This clone showed up just a few times. The rearrangement joins TRBV18 to TRBJ1-4; no firm D call. Looked up from germline, CDR1 is KGHSH and CDR2 is LQKENI. The V end lost 0 bases, the J end lost 9 bases, and 8 bases lay between the germline ends. CDR3 size: 13 residues. The CDR3 sequence: CASSPPDVKKLFF. The CDR3, as DNA: TGTGCCAGCTCACCACCGGATGTGAAAAAACTGTTTTTT.

This clone was picked up a small number of times. In DNA form, the CDR3 reads TGTGCCAGCAGCTTAGAAGGCAGGATCTCCTACGAGCAGTACTTC. Its protein product is CASSLEGRISYEQYF. The chain carries TRBV7-9 and TRBJ2-7; D not resolved. V lost 1 base, J lost 0 bases, and 10 bases lay in between. The CDR3 is made up of 15 amino acids. Germline CDR1 and CDR2: SEHNR and FQNEAQ (reference sequence).

The rearrangement joins TRBV27 to TRBJ1-4; 7 nucleotides align to TRBD1. Trimming at V came to 5 bases and at J to 7 bases, leaving 7 bases not matched to a gene. Germline CDR1 is MNHEY and CDR2 is SMNVEV (reference sequence). The CDR3 runs to 14 residues. CDR3 protein: CASSGSGGAEKLFF. CDR3 nucleotide sequence: TGTGCCAGCAGTGGCTCAGGGGGTGCTGAAAAACTGTTTTTT.

The chain carries TRBV7-9 and TRBJ2-3; D is unresolved. The CDR3 length is 12 residues. Trimming stripped 3 bases from V and 6 bases from J, with 7 bases between. Per germline, CDR1 SEHNR and CDR2 FQNEAQ (reference sequence). CDR3 protein: CASSLEVDTQYF. DNA for the CDR3: TGTGCCAGCAGCTTGGAAGTGGATACGCAGTATTTT. Full variable domain (missing parts from reference TRBV7-9 and TRBJ2-3): DTGVSQNPRHKITKRGQNVTFRCDPISEHNRLYWYRQTLGQGPEFLTYFQNEAQLEKSRLLSDRFSAERPKGSFSTLEIQRTEQGDSAMYLCASSLEVDTQYFGPGTRLTVL.

This clone was found a few times. The chain links TRBV4-3 to TRBJ1-5; D is perhaps TRBD1 (6 bases). The CDR3 extends over 15 amino acids. Trimming removed 1 base at V and 4 bases at J, with 11 bases between. Germline-derived CDR1 and CDR2 are LGHNA and YSLEER. In nucleotides, the CDR3 is TGCGCCAGCAGCCAAGTAGGGGGGGCGAATCAGCCCCAGCATTTT. Amino acid sequence: CASSQVGGANQPQHF.

There are a few counts of this clone. This rearrangement joins TRBV7-3 to TRBJ1-1; D unclear. V dropped 5 bases and J dropped 11 bases, with 18 bases sitting between them. The length of the CDR3 is 13 residues. Germline assignment: CDR1 SGHTA and CDR2 FQGTGA. Written as DNA, the CDR3 is TGTGCCAGCAGCCGTGAGACAACGGGCCGGGCTTTCTTT. This gives the protein CASSRETTGRAFF.

The J gene is TRBJ1-5, the V gene TRBV2; D is possibly TRBD1 (5 bases). The CDR3 spans 16 residues. Germline lookup yields CDR1 SNHLY and CDR2 FYNNEI. V lost 6 bases, J lost 2 bases, and 17 bases lay in between. CDR3 sequence: CASRIRDSGGNQPQHF. In DNA form, the CDR3 reads TGTGCCAGCAGAATAAGAGACAGTGGCGGCAATCAGCCCCAGCATTTT. Combining the CDR3 with reference TRBV2 and TRBJ1-5 gives the whole variable domain EPEVTQTPSHQVTQMGQEVILRCVPISNHLYFYWYRQILGQKVEFLVSFYNNEISEKSEIFDDQFSVERPDGSNFTLKIRSTKLEDSAMYFCASRIRDSGGNQPQHFGDGTRLSIL.

This clone was observed a few times. The V gene is TRBV7-3, the J gene TRBJ1-1; 9 bases align to TRBD1. With V trimmed by 0 bases and J by 4 bases, 9 bases remained unmatched. Germline V CDR1 and CDR2: SGHTA, FQGTGA. The CDR3 is 17 residues long. CDR3 coding DNA: TGTGCCAGCAGCTTAACGCGGGACAGGGCAGGTGGCACTGAAGCTTTCTTT. As protein: CASSLTRDRAGGTEAFF.

This clone was recorded a few times. This chain links TRBV29-1 with TRBJ2-6, with a possible D match to TRBD2 (5 bases). Deletions cut 1 base from V and 4 bases from J, with 11 bases between. CDR1 is SQVTM and CDR2 is ANQGSEA in the germline V gene. CDR3 length: 15 residues. The CDR3 loop is CSVEGWGAGANVLTF. CDR3 nucleotides: TGCAGCGTTGAAGGTTGGGGAGCCGGGGCCAACGTCCTGACTTTC.

This clone has more than one count but fewer than ten. The chain uses TRBV6-1 and TRBJ1-2; 11 bases map to TRBD1. Germline-derived CDR1 and CDR2 are MNHNS and SASEGT. V trimming: 6 bases; J trimming: 5 bases; junction bases outside the gene matches: 5. This CDR3 is 14 amino acids long. The CDR3 DNA is TGTGCCAGCAGGATCGGGACAGGGGGGTATGGCTACACCTTC. Its protein product is CASRIGTGGYGYTF.

CDR3 sequence: CASLTRDRVGRGEQYF. The CDR3 coding sequence is TGTGCCTCGTTAACCCGGGACAGGGTCGGCCGGGGCGAGCAGTACTTC. This chain joins TRBV10-3 and TRBJ2-7; 9 nucleotides match TRBD1. V gave up 11 bases and J gave up 6 bases; unmatched junction bases: 20. This CDR3 is built from 16 residues. Germline CDR1 is ENHRY and CDR2 is SYGVKD.

The chain couples TRBV7-9 to TRBJ2-3; 7 bases are a match to TRBD1. Germline V gives CDR1 SEHNR, CDR2 FQNEAQ (reference sequence). The CDR3 totals 15 residues. J lost 3 bases, V lost 2 bases, and 5 bases had no gene match. DNA of the CDR3: TGTGCCAGCAGCTTAATGGGGACAGTGACAGATACGCAGTATTTT. Translation: CASSLMGTVTDTQYF.

The chain has TRBV5-1 and TRBJ1-2; D gene ambiguous. Germline lookup yields CDR1 SGHRS and CDR2 YFSETQ. With 4 bases removed from V and 1 base from J, the gap between germline ends came to 11 bases. The CDR3 length is 14 residues. CDR3 residues: CASSPGDGNYGYTF. The CDR3 DNA sequence: TGCGCCAGCAGCCCCGGCGACGGTAACTATGGCTACACCTTC.

This clone was counted between two and nine times. The rearrangement uses TRBV28 and TRBJ2-3, with a possible D match to TRBD1 (5 bases). Germline V gene sequence: CDR1 MDHEN, CDR2 SYDVKM. This CDR3 comprises 15 residues. Deletions cut 5 bases from V and 1 base from J, with 13 bases between. CDR3 bases: TGTGCCAGCAGTCCCTCCGCGACAGGCACAGATACGCAGTATTTT. Its translation is CASSPSATGTDTQYF.

This clone has more than one count but fewer than ten. The V call is TRBV25-1, the J call TRBJ2-1, with 12 bases that match TRBD2. Germline V gene lookup returns CDR1 MGHDK and CDR2 SYGVNS. The CDR3 spans 15 residues. J lost 7 bases, V lost 5 bases, and 6 bases had no gene match. CDR3 in DNA: TGTGCCAGCAGTCAATTACTAGCGGGAGGTAATGAGCAGTTCTTC. It is translated as CASSQLLAGGNEQFF.

The rearrangement uses TRBV11-2 and TRBJ1-1; D uncertain. Per the germline V gene, CDR1 is SGHAT and CDR2 is FQNNGV. This CDR3 spans 11 amino acids. V gave up 3 bases and J gave up 10 bases, with 9 bases separating them. As DNA, the CDR3 is TGTGCCAGCAGCTTTAAAGGAGGAGCTTTCTTT. Protein sequence: CASSFKGGAFF.

The chain joins TRBV29-1 to TRBJ1-1; a possible D gene is TRBD1 (5 bases). The V end lost 3 bases, the J end lost 1 base, and 9 bases lay between the germline ends. The CDR3 loop spans 13 amino acids. The germline V gene encodes CDR1 SQVTM and CDR2 ANQGSEA. The CDR3 nucleotides are TGCAGCGTTGAGGCAGGGACGAACACTGAAGCTTTCTTT. Protein: CSVEAGTNTEAFF.

In its sample, this clone was seen a few times. The chain links TRBV9 to TRBJ2-1, with no clear D. The germline V and J ends were trimmed by 3 bases and 6 bases, with 10 bases remaining between them. In germline, CDR1 is SGDLS, CDR2 YYNGEE. CDR3 size: 13 residues. DNA for the CDR3: TGTGCCAGCAGCGCGGGCGCGCGCAATGAGCAGTTCTTC. Translation gives CASSAGARNEQFF.

The genes are TRBV27 and TRBJ2-2; 7 nucleotides agree with TRBD2. V trimming: 7 bases; J trimming: 1 base; junction bases outside the gene matches: 9. The CDR3 extends over 16 amino acids. Per germline, CDR1 MNHEY and CDR2 SMNVEV (reference sequence). Written as DNA, the CDR3 is TGTGCCAGCAACACCTGGGGACTAATGAACACCGGGGAGCTGTTTTTT. It codes for CASNTWGLMNTGELFF.

The chain recombines TRBV2 with TRBJ1-1; D remains ambiguous. Germline V gene data show CDR1 as SNHLY and CDR2 as FYNNEI. This CDR3 region has 14 residues. Trimming shortened V by 4 bases and J by 5 bases, and 14 bases separated the two germline ends. The CDR3 region has the DNA TGTGCCAGCAGTGGGAGCTTTCGGGGTACTGAAGCTTTCTTT. Its protein product is CASSGSFRGTEAFF.

V gene TRBV5-4 combines with J gene TRBJ2-2; TRBD1 is a possible D gene (6 bases). V gave up 7 bases and J gave up 5 bases, with 15 bases separating them. From germline, CDR1 is SGHNT and CDR2 YYREEE (reference sequence). The CDR3 loop spans 14 amino acids. The chain's CDR3 is CASRLSRGTGELFF. CDR3 DNA: TGTGCCAGCCGCCTTAGTAGGGGGACCGGGGAGCTGTTTTTT.

As for this clone: At the DNA level, this CDR3 is encoded by other sequences in the same sample as well. V gene TRBV28 combines with J gene TRBJ2-7; no firm D call. V was cut by 4 bases and J by 3 bases, with 4 bases left in between. CDR3 length: 11 residues. Germline V gene lookup returns CDR1 MDHEN and CDR2 SYDVKM. CDR3 amino acids: CASSSHYEQYF. Here the CDR3 DNA reads TGTGCCAGCAGTTCCCACTACGAGCAGTACTTC.

CDR3 region: CASSYQGRVFF. The CDR3 DNA is TGTGCCAGCAGTTACCAGGGGAGGGTGTTCTTC. V gene TRBV6-5 combines with J gene TRBJ2-1, with a possible D match to TRBD2 (7 bases). CDR1 and CDR2 (germline): MNHEY, SVGAGI. The CDR3 has 11 amino acids. V was pared by 2 bases and J by 15 bases, with 11 bases between.